This T cell receptor beta chain was sequenced for a study of blood T cell repertoires in COVID-19. Overall study: T cells, B-cell-depleted T cells, or PBMCs supplied cDNA or gDNA.

The protocol was immunoSEQ multiplex PCR, while the TCRdb copy is restricted to in-frame clones and leaves out a portion. Counted here are fewer than 120,000 clones, approximately 70% occurring once; the ten biggest clones make up around 7.3%. The CDR3 covers 17 residues. V gave up 4 bases and J gave up 3 bases; unmatched junction bases: 12. The germline V gene encodes CDR1 SGHDT and CDR2 YYEEEE. Sequencing was done on a sample of peripheral blood. The sequence was collected from a woman aged 55-75 years with acute or convalescent COVID-19. The rearrangement links TRBV5-6 to TRBJ2-3; 9 bases align to TRBD1. The DNA of the CDR3 is TGTGCCAGCAGCCGGGTGACAGGGGGAAAAGGTACAGATACGCAGTATTTT. This translates into CASSRVTGGKGTDTQYF. Full variable domain (rest looked up from reference TRBV5-6 and TRBJ2-3): DAGVTQSPTHLIKTRGQQVTLRCSPKSGHDTVSWYQQALGQGPQFIFQYYEEEERQRGNFPDRFSGHQFPNYSSELNVNALLLGDSALYLCASSRVTGGKGTDTQYFGPGTRLTVL.